The present entry profiles one T cell receptor (beta chain) with its context. Its antigen is undetermined. PCR amplification relied on 60 Vbeta primers (plus 13 Jbeta primers). The repertoire was sequenced with immunoSEQ multiplex PCR; TCRdb's copy has only in-frame clones and lacks some. The data hold about 220,000 clones, with 82% observed a single time. The germline CDR1 and CDR2 sequences are SGHRS and YFSETQ. The CDR3 contains 15 residues. V was pared by 4 bases and J by 1 base, with 14 bases between. The sample is drawn from a study of cytomegalovirus exposure and HLA in healthy donors. Study conclusions and caveats: In an earlier analysis, most TCR beta V segments were productive about 87% or about 30% of the time.

What was sequenced was PBMCs. The chain couples TRBV5-1 to TRBJ1-1; D is possibly TRBD1 (6 bases). This TCR was recovered from a woman aged 40 to 55 in good health and CMV-seropositive. In DNA, the CDR3 is TGCGCCAGCAGCCCCCGGACAGCGGCGAACACTGAAGCTTTCTTT. Residues: CASSPRTAANTEAFF.